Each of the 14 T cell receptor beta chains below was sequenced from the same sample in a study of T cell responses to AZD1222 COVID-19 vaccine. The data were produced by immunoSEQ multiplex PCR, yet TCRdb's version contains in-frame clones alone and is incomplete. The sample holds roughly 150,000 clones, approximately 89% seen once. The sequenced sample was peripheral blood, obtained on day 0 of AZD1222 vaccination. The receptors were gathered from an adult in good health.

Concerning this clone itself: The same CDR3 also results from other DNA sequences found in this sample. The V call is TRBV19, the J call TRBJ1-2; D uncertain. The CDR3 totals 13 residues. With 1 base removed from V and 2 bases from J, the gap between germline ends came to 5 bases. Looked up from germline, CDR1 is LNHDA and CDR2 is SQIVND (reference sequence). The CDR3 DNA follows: TGTGCCAGTAGTATAGGGAGGAACTATGGCTACACCTTC. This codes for CASSIGRNYGYTF. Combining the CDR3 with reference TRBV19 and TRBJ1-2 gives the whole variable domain DGGITQSPKYLFRKEGQNVTLSCEQNLNHDAMYWYRQDPGQGLRLIYYSQIVNDFQKGDIAEGYSVSREKKESFPLTVTSAQKNPTAFYLCASSIGRNYGYTFGSGTRLTVV.

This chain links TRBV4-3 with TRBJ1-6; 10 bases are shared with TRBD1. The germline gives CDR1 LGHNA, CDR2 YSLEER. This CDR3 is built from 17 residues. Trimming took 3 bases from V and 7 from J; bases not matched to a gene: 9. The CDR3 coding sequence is TGCGCCAGCAGCCAGGGGACAGGGGAAGGCTGGAATTCACCCCTCCACTTT. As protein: CASSQGTGEGWNSPLHF.

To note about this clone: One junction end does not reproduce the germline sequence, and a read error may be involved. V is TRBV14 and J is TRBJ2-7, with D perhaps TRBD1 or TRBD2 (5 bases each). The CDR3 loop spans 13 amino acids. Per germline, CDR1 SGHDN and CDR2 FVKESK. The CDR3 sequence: CASSQVGTYAQYF. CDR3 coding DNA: TGTGCCAGCAGCCAAGTCGGGACCTACGCGCAGTACTTC.

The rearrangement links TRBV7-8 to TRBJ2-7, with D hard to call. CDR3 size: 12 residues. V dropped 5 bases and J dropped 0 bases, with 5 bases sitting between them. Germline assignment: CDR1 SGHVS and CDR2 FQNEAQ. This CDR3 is CASSLSSYEQYF. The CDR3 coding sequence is TGTGCCAGCAGCCTTAGCTCCTACGAGCAGTACTTC.

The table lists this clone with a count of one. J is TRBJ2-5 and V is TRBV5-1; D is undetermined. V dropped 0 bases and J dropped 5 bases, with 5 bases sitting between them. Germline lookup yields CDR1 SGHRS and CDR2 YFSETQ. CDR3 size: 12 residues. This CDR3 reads CASSLAGETQYF. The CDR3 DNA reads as TGCGCCAGCAGCTTGGCCGGGGAGACCCAGTACTTC.

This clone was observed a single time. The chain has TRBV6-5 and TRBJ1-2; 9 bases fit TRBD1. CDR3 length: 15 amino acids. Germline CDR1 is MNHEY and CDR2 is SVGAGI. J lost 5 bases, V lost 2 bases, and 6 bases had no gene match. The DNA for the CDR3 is TGTGCCAGCAGTTACACCGGCGACAGGGGGTATGGCTACACCTTC. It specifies CASSYTGDRGYGYTF.

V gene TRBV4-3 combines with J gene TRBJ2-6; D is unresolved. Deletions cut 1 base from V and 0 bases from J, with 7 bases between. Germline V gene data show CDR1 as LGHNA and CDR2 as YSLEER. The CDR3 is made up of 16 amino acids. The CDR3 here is CASSQGVFSGANVLTF. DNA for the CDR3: TGCGCCAGCAGCCAAGGGGTTTTCTCTGGGGCCAACGTCCTGACTTTC.

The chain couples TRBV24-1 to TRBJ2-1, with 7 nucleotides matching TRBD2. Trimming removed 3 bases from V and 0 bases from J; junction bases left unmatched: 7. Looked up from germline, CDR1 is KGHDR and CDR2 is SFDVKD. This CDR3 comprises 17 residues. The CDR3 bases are TGTGCCACCAGTGATCCTGGGGGGGTTGACTCCTACAATGAGCAGTTCTTC. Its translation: CATSDPGGVDSYNEQFF.

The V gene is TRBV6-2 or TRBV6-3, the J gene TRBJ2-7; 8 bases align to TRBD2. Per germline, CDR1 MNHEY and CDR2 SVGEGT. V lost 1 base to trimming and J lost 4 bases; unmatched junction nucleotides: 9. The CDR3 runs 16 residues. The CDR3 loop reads CASSYYPGGRRYEQYF. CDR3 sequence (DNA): TGTGCCAGCAGTTACTATCCGGGGGGGAGGAGATACGAGCAGTACTTC.

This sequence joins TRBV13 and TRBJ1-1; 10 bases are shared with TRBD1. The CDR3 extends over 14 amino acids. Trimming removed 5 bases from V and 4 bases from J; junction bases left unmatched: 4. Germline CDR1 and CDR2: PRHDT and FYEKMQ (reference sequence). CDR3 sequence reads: CASSTGTGVTEAFF. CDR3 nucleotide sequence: TGTGCCAGCAGCACAGGGACAGGGGTCACTGAAGCTTTCTTT.

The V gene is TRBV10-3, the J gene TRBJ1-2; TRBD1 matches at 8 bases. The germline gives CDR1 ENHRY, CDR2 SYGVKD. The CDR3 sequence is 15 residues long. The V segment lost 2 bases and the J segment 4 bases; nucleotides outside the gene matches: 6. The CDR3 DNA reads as TGTGCCATCAGTGAGGGACAGGGAATTACCTATGGCTACACCTTC. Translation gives CAISEGQGITYGYTF.

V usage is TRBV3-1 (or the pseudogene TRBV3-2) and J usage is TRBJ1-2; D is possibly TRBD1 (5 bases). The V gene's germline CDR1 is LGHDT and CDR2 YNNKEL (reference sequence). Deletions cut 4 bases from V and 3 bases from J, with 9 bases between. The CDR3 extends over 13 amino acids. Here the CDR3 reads CASSRQTHYGYTF. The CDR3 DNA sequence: TGTGCCAGCAGCCGACAGACTCACTATGGCTACACCTTC.

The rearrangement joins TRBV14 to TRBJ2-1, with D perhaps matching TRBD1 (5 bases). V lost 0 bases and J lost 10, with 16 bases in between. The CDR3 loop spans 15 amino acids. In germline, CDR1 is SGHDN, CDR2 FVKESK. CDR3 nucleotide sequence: TGTGCCAGCAGCCAAGATAATTCCAGGGTAGGCGAGCAGTTCTTC. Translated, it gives CASSQDNSRVGEQFF.

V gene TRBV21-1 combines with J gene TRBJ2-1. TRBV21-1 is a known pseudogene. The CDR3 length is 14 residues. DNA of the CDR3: TGTGCCAGCAGCAAAGACGGGGCTTGGAATGAGCAGTTCTTC. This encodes CASSKDGAWNEQFF.